The T cell receptor beta chain described here comes from a study of blood T cells in healthy people across ages. CDR1 and CDR2 (germline): MNHEY, SVGAGI. The CDR3 totals 16 residues. J was trimmed by 9 bases and V by 8 bases; bases with no gene match: 16. PCR was performed a second time for about 7 to 12 cycles using a sample-barcoded 5' primer and a J-beta primer mix. Via MiXCR, TCRdb re-called the 5' RACE reads, giving one row per CDR3 protein. The sample has more than 1.4 million distinct CDR3 sequences; approximately 42% are singletons. Material for sequencing was blood. This clonotype was obtained from a woman between 18 and 29 years old in good health. This sequence joins TRBV6-5 and TRBJ1-6, with 7 bases that match TRBD1. The DNA of the CDR3 is TGTGCCAGCGGTATAACAGGGGAAGGTTCAGGTTCACCCCTCCACTTT. Amino acid sequence: CASGITGEGSGSPLHF.